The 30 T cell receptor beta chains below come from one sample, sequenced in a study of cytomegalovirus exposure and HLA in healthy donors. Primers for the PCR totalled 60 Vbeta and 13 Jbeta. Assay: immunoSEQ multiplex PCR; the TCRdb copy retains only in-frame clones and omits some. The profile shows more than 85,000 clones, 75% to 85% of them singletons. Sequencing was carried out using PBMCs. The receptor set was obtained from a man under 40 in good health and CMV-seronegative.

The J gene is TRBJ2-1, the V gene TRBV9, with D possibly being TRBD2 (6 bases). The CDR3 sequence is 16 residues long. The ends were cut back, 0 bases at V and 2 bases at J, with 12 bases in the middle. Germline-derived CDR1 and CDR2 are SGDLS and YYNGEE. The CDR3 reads CASSVEGGVTYNEQFF. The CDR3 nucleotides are TGTGCCAGCAGCGTAGAGGGCGGGGTGACCTACAATGAGCAGTTCTTC. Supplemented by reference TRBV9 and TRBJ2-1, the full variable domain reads DSGVTQTPKHLITATGQRVTLRCSPRSGDLSVYWYQQSLDQGLQFLIQYYNGEERAKGNILERFSAQQFPDLHSELNLSSLELGDSALYFCASSVEGGVTYNEQFFGPGTRLTVL.

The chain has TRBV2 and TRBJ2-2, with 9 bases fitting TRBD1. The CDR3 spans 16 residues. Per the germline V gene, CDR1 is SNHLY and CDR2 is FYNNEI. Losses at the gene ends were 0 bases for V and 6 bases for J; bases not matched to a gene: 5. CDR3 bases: TGTGCCAGCAGTGAAGCCGGGACAGGGTCTCCCGGGGAGCTGTTTTTT. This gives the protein CASSEAGTGSPGELFF.

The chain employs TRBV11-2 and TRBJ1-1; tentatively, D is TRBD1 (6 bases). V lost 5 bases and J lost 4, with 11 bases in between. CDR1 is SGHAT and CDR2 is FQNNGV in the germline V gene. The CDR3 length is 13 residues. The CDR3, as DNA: TGTGCCAGCAGCCAGGGGTGGGCCACTGAAGCTTTCTTT. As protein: CASSQGWATEAFF.

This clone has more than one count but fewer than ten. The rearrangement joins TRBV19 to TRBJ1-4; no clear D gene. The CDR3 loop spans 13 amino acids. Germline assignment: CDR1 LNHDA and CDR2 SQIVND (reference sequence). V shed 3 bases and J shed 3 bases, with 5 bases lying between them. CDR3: CASSISANEKLFF. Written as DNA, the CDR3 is TGTGCCAGTAGTATCAGTGCTAATGAAAAACTGTTTTTT.

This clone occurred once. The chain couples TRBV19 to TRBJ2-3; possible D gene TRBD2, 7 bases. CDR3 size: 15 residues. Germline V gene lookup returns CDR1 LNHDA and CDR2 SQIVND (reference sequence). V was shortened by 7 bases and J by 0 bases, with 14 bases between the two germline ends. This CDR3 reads CASTKGGPSTDTQYF. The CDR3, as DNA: TGTGCCAGTACCAAGGGGGGGCCGAGCACAGATACGCAGTATTTT.

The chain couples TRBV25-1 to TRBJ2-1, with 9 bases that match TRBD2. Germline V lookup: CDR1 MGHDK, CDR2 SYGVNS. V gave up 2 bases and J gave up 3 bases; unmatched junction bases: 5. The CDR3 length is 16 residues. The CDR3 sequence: CASSELGTSSYNEQFF. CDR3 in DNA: TGTGCCAGCAGTGAACTAGGGACTAGCAGCTACAATGAGCAGTTCTTC.

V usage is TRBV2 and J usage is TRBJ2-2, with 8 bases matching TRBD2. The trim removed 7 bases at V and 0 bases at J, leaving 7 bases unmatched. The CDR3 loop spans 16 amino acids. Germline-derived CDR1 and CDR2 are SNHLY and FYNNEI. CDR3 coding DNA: TGTGCCAGCAATGGGGCGGGAGGACCGAACACCGGGGAGCTGTTTTTT. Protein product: CASNGAGGPNTGELFF.

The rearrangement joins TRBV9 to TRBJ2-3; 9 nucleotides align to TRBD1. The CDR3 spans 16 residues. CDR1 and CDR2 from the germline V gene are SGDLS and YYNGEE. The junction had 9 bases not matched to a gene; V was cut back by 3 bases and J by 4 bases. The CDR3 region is CASSEDTGGAADTQYF. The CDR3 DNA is TGTGCCAGCAGCGAGGACACAGGGGGCGCGGCAGATACGCAGTATTTT.

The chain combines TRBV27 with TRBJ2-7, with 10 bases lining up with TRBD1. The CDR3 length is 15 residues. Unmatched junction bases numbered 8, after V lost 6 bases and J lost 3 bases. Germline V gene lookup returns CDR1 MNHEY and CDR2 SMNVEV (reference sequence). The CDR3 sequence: CASRQTGGKIYEQYF. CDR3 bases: TGTGCCAGCAGACAGACAGGGGGCAAGATCTACGAGCAGTACTTC.

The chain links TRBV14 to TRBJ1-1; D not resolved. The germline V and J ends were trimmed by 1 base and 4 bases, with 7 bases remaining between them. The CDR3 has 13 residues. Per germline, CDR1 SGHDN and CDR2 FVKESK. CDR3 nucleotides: TGTGCCAGCAGCCAAGTTGAAGCCACTGAAGCTTTCTTT. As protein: CASSQVEATEAFF.

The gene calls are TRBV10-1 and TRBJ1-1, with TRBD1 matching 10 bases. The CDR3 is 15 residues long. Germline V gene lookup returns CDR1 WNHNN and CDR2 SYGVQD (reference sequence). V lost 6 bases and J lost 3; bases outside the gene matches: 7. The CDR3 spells CASRPGQGLDTEAFF. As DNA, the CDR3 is TGCGCCAGCAGGCCGGGACAGGGGTTGGACACTGAAGCTTTCTTT.

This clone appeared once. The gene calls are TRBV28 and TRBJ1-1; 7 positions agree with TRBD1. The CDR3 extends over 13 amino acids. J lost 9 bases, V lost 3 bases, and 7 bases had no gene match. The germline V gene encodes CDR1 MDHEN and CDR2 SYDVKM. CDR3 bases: TGTGCCAGCAGTTTGCACGGGACAGCAAAAGCTTTCTTT. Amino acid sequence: CASSLHGTAKAFF. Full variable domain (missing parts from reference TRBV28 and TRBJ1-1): DVKVTQSSRYLVKRTGEKVFLECVQDMDHENMFWYRQDPGLGLRLIYFSYDVKMKEKGDIPEGYSVSREKKERFSLILESASTNQTSMYLCASSLHGTAKAFFGQGTRLTVV.

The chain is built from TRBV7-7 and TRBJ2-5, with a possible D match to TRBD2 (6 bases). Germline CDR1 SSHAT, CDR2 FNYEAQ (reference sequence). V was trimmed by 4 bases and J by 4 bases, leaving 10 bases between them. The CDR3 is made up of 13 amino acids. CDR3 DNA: TGTGCCAGCAGCTCCGGGAGCCCAGAGACCCAGTACTTC. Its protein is CASSSGSPETQYF. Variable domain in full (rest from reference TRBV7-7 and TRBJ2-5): GAGVSQSPRYKVTKRGQDVTLRCDPISSHATLYWYQQALGQGPEFLTYFNYEAQPDKSGLPSDRFSAERPEGSISTLTIQRTEQRDSAMYRCASSSGSPETQYFGPGTRLLVL.

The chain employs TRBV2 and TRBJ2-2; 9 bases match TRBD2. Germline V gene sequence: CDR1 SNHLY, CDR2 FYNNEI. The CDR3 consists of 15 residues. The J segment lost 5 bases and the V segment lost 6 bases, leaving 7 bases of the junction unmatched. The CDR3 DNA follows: TGTGCCAGCAGACTCGGACTAGCGAGGACCGGGGAGCTGTTTTTT. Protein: CASRLGLARTGELFF.

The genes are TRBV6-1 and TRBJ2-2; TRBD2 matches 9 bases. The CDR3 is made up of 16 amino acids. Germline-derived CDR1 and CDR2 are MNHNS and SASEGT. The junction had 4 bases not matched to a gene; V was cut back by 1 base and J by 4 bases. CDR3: CASSEELAGFTGELFF. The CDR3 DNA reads TGTGCCAGCAGTGAAGAACTAGCGGGCTTCACCGGGGAGCTGTTTTTT.

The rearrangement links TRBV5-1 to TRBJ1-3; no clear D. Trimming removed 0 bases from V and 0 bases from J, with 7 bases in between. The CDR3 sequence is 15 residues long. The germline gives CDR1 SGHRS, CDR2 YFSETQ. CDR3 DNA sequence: TGCGCCAGCAGCTTGGGAGGAAACTCTGGAAACACCATATATTTT. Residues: CASSLGGNSGNTIYF.

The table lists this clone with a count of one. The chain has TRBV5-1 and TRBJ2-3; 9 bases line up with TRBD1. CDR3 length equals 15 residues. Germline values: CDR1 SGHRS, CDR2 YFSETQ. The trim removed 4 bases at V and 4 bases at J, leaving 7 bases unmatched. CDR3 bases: TGCGCCAGCAGCCTAGGACAGGGGAGAGCAGATACGCAGTATTTT. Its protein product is CASSLGQGRADTQYF.

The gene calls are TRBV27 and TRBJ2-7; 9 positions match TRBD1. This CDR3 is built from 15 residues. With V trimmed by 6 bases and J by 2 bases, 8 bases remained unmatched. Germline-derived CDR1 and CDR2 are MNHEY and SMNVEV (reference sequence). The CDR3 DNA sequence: TGTGCCAGCAGGGTCAACAGGGGGCTACCCTACGAGCAGTACTTC. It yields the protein CASRVNRGLPYEQYF.

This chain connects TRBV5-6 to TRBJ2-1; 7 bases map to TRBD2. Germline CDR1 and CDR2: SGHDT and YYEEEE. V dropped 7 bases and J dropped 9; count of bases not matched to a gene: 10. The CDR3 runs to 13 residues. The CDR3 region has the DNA TGTGCCAGCGACGGGCGGGGGTATAGTGAGCAGTTCTTC. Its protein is CASDGRGYSEQFF.

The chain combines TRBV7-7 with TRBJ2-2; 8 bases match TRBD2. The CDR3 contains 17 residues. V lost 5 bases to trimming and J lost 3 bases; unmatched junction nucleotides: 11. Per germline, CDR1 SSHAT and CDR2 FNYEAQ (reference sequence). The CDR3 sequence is CASSGGGRSRDTGELFF. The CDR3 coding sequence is TGTGCCAGCAGCGGCGGGGGGCGGTCGAGGGACACCGGGGAGCTGTTTTTT.

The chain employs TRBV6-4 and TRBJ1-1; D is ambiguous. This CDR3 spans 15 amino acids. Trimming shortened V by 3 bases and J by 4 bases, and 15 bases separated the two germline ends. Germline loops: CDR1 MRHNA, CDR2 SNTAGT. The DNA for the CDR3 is TGTGCCAGCAGTGAGAATGAGGGATGGGGCACTGAAGCTTTCTTT. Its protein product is CASSENEGWGTEAFF.

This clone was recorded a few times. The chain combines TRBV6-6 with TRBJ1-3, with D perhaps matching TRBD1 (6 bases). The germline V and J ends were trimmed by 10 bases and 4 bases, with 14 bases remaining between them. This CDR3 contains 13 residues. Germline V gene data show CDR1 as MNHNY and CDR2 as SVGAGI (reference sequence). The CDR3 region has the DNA TGTGCCACCGGGGGGGCAGGAGGAAACACCATATATTTT. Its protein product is CATGGAGGNTIYF.

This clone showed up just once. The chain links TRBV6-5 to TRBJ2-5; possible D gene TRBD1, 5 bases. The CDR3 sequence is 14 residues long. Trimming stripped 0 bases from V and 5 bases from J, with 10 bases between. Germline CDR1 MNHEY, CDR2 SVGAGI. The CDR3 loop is CASSYSQGRETQYF. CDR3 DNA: TGTGCCAGCAGTTACTCCCAGGGTCGGGAGACCCAGTACTTC.

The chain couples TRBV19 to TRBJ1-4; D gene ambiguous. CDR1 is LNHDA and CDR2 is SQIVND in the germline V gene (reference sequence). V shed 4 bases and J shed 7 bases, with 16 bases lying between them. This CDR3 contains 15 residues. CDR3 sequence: CASSNRSPPFEKLFF. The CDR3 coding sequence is TGTGCCAGTAGTAACCGGAGCCCCCCGTTTGAAAAACTGTTTTTT.

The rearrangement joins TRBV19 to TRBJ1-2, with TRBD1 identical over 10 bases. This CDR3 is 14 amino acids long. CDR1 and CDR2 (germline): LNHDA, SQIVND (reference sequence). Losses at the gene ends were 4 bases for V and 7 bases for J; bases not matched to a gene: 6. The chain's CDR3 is CASSTGQGPSGYTF. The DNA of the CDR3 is TGTGCCAGTAGTACGGGACAGGGGCCTTCTGGCTACACCTTC. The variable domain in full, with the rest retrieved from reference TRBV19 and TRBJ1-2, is DGGITQSPKYLFRKEGQNVTLSCEQNLNHDAMYWYRQDPGQGLRLIYYSQIVNDFQKGDIAEGYSVSREKKESFPLTVTSAQKNPTAFYLCASSTGQGPSGYTFGSGTRLTVV.

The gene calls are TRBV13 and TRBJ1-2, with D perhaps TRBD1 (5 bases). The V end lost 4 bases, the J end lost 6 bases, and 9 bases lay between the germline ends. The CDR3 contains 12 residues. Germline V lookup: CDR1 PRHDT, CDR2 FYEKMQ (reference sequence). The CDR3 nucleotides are TGTGCCAGCAGCTGGGGCAGCGATGGCTACACCTTC. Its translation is CASSWGSDGYTF.

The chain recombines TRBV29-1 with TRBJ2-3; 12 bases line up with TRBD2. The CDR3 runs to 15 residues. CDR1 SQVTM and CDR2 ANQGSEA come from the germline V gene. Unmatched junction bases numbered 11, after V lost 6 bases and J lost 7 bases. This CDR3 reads CSVDQTSGSRNTQYF. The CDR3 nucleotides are TGCAGCGTGGATCAGACTAGCGGGAGTAGGAATACGCAGTATTTT.

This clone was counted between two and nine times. The DNA for the CDR3 is TGCGCCAGCAGCCCGACCACCAATAGCGGGAGGAATTACGAGCAGTACTTC. It yields the protein CASSPTTNSGRNYEQYF. The chain combines TRBV4-1 with TRBJ2-7, with 10 bases aligning to TRBD2. J gave up 4 bases and V 4 bases, and 13 bases lay outside the gene matches. This CDR3 region has 17 residues. Germline loops: CDR1 MGHRA, CDR2 YSYEKL.

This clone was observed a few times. DNA for the CDR3: TGTGCCAGCAGCAATACCAGGGCACAAGAGACCCAGTACTTC. This gives the protein CASSNTRAQETQYF. The chain employs TRBV7-7 and TRBJ2-5; D may be TRBD1 (5 bases). Germline V lookup: CDR1 SSHAT, CDR2 FNYEAQ (reference sequence). This CDR3 has 14 amino acids. V was pared by 5 bases and J by 2 bases, with 12 bases between.

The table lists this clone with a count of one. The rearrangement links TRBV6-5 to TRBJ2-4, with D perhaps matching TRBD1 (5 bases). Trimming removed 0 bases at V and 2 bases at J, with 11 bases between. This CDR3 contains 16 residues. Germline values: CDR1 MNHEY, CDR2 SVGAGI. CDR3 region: CASSYSLWGPKNIQYF. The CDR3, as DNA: TGTGCCAGCAGTTACTCTCTCTGGGGCCCCAAAAACATTCAGTACTTC.